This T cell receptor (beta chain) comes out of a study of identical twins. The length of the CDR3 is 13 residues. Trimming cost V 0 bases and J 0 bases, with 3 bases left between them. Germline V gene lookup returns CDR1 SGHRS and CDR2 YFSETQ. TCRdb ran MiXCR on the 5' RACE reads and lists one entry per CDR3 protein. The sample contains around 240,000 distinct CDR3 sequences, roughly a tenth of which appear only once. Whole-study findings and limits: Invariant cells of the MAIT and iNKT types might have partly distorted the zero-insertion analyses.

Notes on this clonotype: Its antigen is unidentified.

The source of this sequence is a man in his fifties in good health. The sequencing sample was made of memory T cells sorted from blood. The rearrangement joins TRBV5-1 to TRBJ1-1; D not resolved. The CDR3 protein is CASSLEMNTEAFF. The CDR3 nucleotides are TGCGCCAGCAGCTTGGAGATGAACACTGAAGCTTTCTTT.